This passage covers 5 T cell receptor beta chains from one sample sequenced in a study of T cell responses to AZD1222 COVID-19 vaccine. Profiled with immunoSEQ multiplex PCR; TCRdb holds only in-frame clones, not every one. The sample includes approximately 110,000 clones, less than 90% of them seen just once. The input for sequencing was peripheral blood, taken on day 0 of AZD1222 vaccination. The receptors stem from an adult in good health.

The gene calls are TRBV5-4 and TRBJ2-5, with 9 bases identical to TRBD2. The CDR3 loop spans 16 amino acids. Germline assignment: CDR1 SGHNT and CDR2 YYREEE (reference sequence). After removal of 5 bases from V and 4 bases from J, the junction contained 12 bases not matched to a gene. In DNA, the CDR3 is TGTGCCAGCAGTCCTTCCGCGGCGGGGGGGAGAGAGACCCAGTACTTC. Amino acid sequence: CASSPSAAGGRETQYF.

The chain recombines TRBV9 with TRBJ1-2, with 7 bases identical to TRBD1. Germline V CDR1 and CDR2: SGDLS, YYNGEE. This CDR3 comprises 14 residues. V was clipped by 3 bases and J by 5 bases; unmatched bases: 7. CDR3: CASSASETGYGYTF. The CDR3 bases are TGTGCCAGCAGCGCCTCCGAGACAGGGTATGGCTACACCTTC.

This clone was picked up one time. The V gene is TRBV4-3, the J gene TRBJ1-2, with 11 bases that match TRBD1. CDR3 length: 15 residues. Trimming at V came to 4 bases and at J to 3 bases, leaving 4 bases not matched to a gene. The germline V gene has CDR1 LGHNA and CDR2 YSLEER. The CDR3, as DNA: TGCGCCAGCAGCCCCGGGACAGGGGGACACTATGGCTACACCTTC. Protein sequence: CASSPGTGGHYGYTF.

V is TRBV5-6 and J is TRBJ1-1; D call uncertain. The length of the CDR3 is 14 residues. Trimming took 0 bases from V and 5 from J, leaving 11 bases between them. CDR1 and CDR2 (germline): SGHDT, YYEEEE. CDR3 sequence (DNA): TGTGCCAGCAGCTTGGGCGCGGGTAGGACTGAAGCTTTCTTT. It is translated as CASSLGAGRTEAFF.

The chain joins TRBV5-6 to TRBJ2-7, with 9 bases lining up with TRBD1. Germline-derived CDR1 and CDR2 are SGHDT and YYEEEE. V trimming: 4 bases; J trimming: 6 bases; junction bases outside the gene matches: 11. CDR3 length: 15 amino acids. In DNA form, the CDR3 reads TGTGCCAGCAGCGTGCCGGGACAGGGTATCGCCGAGCAGTACTTC. Protein sequence: CASSVPGQGIAEQYF.